A selection of T cell receptor beta chains follows, all from one sample in a study of regulatory T cells in long-lasting Graves disease. TCRdb re-derived calls from the multiplex PCR reads in MiXCR, one entry per CDR3 protein. The data hold 350,000 to 450,000 distinct CDR3 sequences, with 10% to 15% observed a single time. These sequences were also reported in another study, on T cells in Graves' hyperthyroidism and ophthalmopathy.

The input for sequencing was peripheral blood mononuclear cells (PBMCs), taken at new diagnosis, from a patient treated with antithyroid drugs. Receptors were obtained from a woman aged 18 to 35 with Graves disease. Both conserved end residues are part of each CDR3. Each record gives: V gene, CDR3 length, D gene, clone size, J gene, CDR3 protein, CDR3 DNA. D genes are given only for firm matches. Expanded clones are given a class, and other clones once, few, many or no size at all.

V gene: TRBV20-1; CDR3 length: 12; D gene: .; clone size: .; J gene: TRBJ1-1; CDR3 protein: CSAGGMNTEAFF; CDR3 DNA: TGCAGTGCTGGCGGGATGAACACTGAAGCTTTCTTT
V gene: TRBV7-9; CDR3 length: 17; D gene: TRBD2; clone size: few; J gene: TRBJ2-7; CDR3 protein: CASSPSTGGSRTSEQYF; CDR3 DNA: TGTGCCAGCAGCCCCTCGACTGGCGGGAGTCGAACAAGCGAGCAGTACTTC
V gene: TRBV19; CDR3 length: 16; D gene: .; clone size: .; J gene: TRBJ1-1; CDR3 protein: CASSPRTFAGQAEAFF; CDR3 DNA: TGTGCCAGTAGTCCCCGGACATTTGCGGGCCAGGCTGAAGCTTTCTTT
V gene: TRBV19; CDR3 length: 17; D gene: TRBD1; clone size: .; J gene: TRBJ2-1; CDR3 protein: CASSPKIGTDLYNEQFF; CDR3 DNA: TGTGCCAGTAGTCCCAAAATCGGGACAGATCTCTACAATGAGCAGTTCTTC
V gene: TRBV28; CDR3 length: 15; D gene: .; clone size: many; J gene: TRBJ1-5; CDR3 protein: CASSLRDRGWAPQHF; CDR3 DNA: TGTGCCAGCAGTTTACGGGACCGGGGTTGGGCGCCCCAGCATTTT
V gene: TRBV6-2/TRBV6-3; CDR3 length: 14; D gene: .; clone size: many; J gene: TRBJ1-5; CDR3 protein: CASSYAGHNQPQHF; CDR3 DNA: TGTGCCAGCAGTTATGCCGGACATAATCAGCCCCAGCATTTT
V gene: TRBV5-1; CDR3 length: 15; D gene: TRBD1; clone size: many; J gene: TRBJ1-2; CDR3 protein: CASSPRGTGYDGYTF; CDR3 DNA: TGCGCCAGCAGCCCCCGAGGGACAGGCTACGACGGCTACACCTTC
V gene: TRBV10-3; CDR3 length: 13; D gene: TRBD1; clone size: many; J gene: TRBJ1-1; CDR3 protein: CAISGQGRAEAFF; CDR3 DNA: TGTGCCATCAGCGGACAGGGTCGGGCTGAAGCTTTCTTT
V gene: TRBV20-1; CDR3 length: 11; D gene: .; clone size: few; J gene: TRBJ2-7; CDR3 protein: CSAGLPYEQYF; CDR3 DNA: TGCAGTGCTGGGCTCCCTTACGAGCAGTACTTC
V gene: TRBV11-3; CDR3 length: 14; D gene: .; clone size: many; J gene: TRBJ2-5; CDR3 protein: CASSLDPASETQYF; CDR3 DNA: TGTGCCAGCAGCTTAGACCCGGCGTCTGAGACCCAGTACTTC
V gene: TRBV29-1; CDR3 length: 14; D gene: .; clone size: .; J gene: TRBJ1-3; CDR3 protein: CSALDRSSGNTIYF; CDR3 DNA: TGCAGCGCATTAGACCGTTCCTCTGGAAACACCATATATTTT
V gene: TRBV12-3/TRBV12-4; CDR3 length: 13; D gene: .; clone size: .; J gene: TRBJ2-3; CDR3 protein: CASSLWLHHTQYF; CDR3 DNA: TGTGCCAGCAGTTTATGGCTCCACCATACGCAGTATTTT
V gene: TRBV5-1; CDR3 length: 14; D gene: .; clone size: many; J gene: TRBJ1-5; CDR3 protein: CASSLGGGVQPQHF; CDR3 DNA: TGCGCCAGCAGCTTGGGGGGGGGGGTTCAGCCCCAGCATTTT
V gene: TRBV28; CDR3 length: 16; D gene: TRBD1; clone size: many; J gene: TRBJ2-3; CDR3 protein: CASSREYTGDTDTQYF; CDR3 DNA: TGTGCCAGCAGTCGCGAGTACACAGGGGATACAGATACGCAGTATTTT
V gene: TRBV29-1; CDR3 length: 14; D gene: .; clone size: few; J gene: TRBJ2-7; CDR3 protein: CSVEVEGRSVEQYF; CDR3 DNA: TGCAGCGTTGAAGTGGAGGGGAGGTCGGTCGAGCAGTACTTC
V gene: TRBV27; CDR3 length: 15; D gene: .; clone size: .; J gene: TRBJ1-4; CDR3 protein: CASSSTMGRGEKLFF; CDR3 DNA: TGTGCCAGCAGTTCCACTATGGGCCGGGGAGAAAAACTGTTTTTT
V gene: TRBV13; CDR3 length: 12; D gene: .; clone size: .; J gene: TRBJ2-1; CDR3 protein: CASSLGSGALFF; CDR3 DNA: TGTGCCAGCAGCCTAGGGTCGGGGGCATTGTTCTTC
V gene: TRBV28; CDR3 length: 15; D gene: .; clone size: many; J gene: TRBJ1-2; CDR3 protein: CASSLAGRGDYGYTF; CDR3 DNA: TGTGCCAGCAGTCTAGCCGGGCGGGGTGATTATGGCTACACCTTC
V gene: TRBV25-1; CDR3 length: 15; D gene: TRBD1; clone size: few; J gene: TRBJ1-1; CDR3 protein: CASSEHRGRNTEAFF; CDR3 DNA: TGTGCCAGCAGTGAACACAGGGGGCGGAACACTGAAGCTTTCTTT
V gene: TRBV12-3/TRBV12-4; CDR3 length: 15; D gene: .; clone size: many; J gene: TRBJ2-1; CDR3 protein: CASSFYPRTDNEQFF; CDR3 DNA: TGTGCCAGCAGTTTCTACCCCCGCACCGACAATGAGCAGTTCTTC
V gene: TRBV7-2; CDR3 length: 16; D gene: TRBD1; clone size: many; J gene: TRBJ2-2; CDR3 protein: CASSLWGQELTGELFF; CDR3 DNA: TGTGCCAGCAGCTTATGGGGACAGGAGCTCACCGGGGAGCTGTTTTTT
V gene: TRBV19; CDR3 length: 12; D gene: TRBD1; clone size: few; J gene: TRBJ1-2; CDR3 protein: CASGQPNYGYTF; CDR3 DNA: TGTGCCTCGGGACAGCCCAACTATGGCTACACCTTC
V gene: TRBV30; CDR3 length: 14; D gene: TRBD1; clone size: many; J gene: TRBJ1-5; CDR3 protein: CAWSGDRGHQPQHF; CDR3 DNA: TGTGCCTGGAGTGGGGACAGGGGGCATCAGCCCCAGCATTTT
V gene: TRBV12-3/TRBV12-4; CDR3 length: 14; D gene: .; clone size: many; J gene: TRBJ2-1; CDR3 protein: CASSLRQGRNEQFF; CDR3 DNA: TGTGCCAGCAGTTTACGGCAGGGACGGAATGAGCAGTTCTTC
V gene: TRBV12-3/TRBV12-4; CDR3 length: 15; D gene: .; clone size: many; J gene: TRBJ2-3; CDR3 protein: CASSFTRASTDTQYF; CDR3 DNA: TGTGCCAGCAGTTTCACTCGGGCTAGCACAGATACGCAGTATTTT
V gene: TRBV5-1; CDR3 length: 15; D gene: .; clone size: many; J gene: TRBJ2-7; CDR3 protein: CASRRRLGIGDEQYF; CDR3 DNA: TGCGCCAGCAGGCGGCGGCTGGGTATCGGAGACGAGCAGTACTTC
V gene: TRBV28; CDR3 length: 15; D gene: TRBD2; clone size: many; J gene: TRBJ2-5; CDR3 protein: CASGTSLNPQETQYF; CDR3 DNA: TGTGCCAGCGGGACTAGCCTGAACCCCCAAGAGACCCAGTACTTC
V gene: TRBV6-1; CDR3 length: 16; D gene: .; clone size: many; J gene: TRBJ1-2; CDR3 protein: CASRPFTRGPNYGYTF; CDR3 DNA: TGTGCCAGCAGACCCTTTACCCGGGGACCGAACTATGGCTACACCTTC
V gene: TRBV11-2; CDR3 length: 17; D gene: TRBD2; clone size: many; J gene: TRBJ2-2; CDR3 protein: CASSLVSLSGVAGELFF; CDR3 DNA: TGTGCCAGCAGCTTAGTTAGCCTCAGCGGGGTAGCCGGGGAGCTGTTTTTT
V gene: TRBV10-3; CDR3 length: 17; D gene: TRBD1; clone size: many; J gene: TRBJ1-1; CDR3 protein: CAISEGWDRGPDTEAFF; CDR3 DNA: TGTGCCATCAGTGAGGGTTGGGACAGGGGGCCGGACACTGAAGCTTTCTTT
V gene: TRBV3-1; CDR3 length: 17; D gene: .; clone size: many; J gene: TRBJ2-3; CDR3 protein: CASTADPGGTSTDTQYF; CDR3 DNA: TGTGCCAGCACCGCCGATCCGGGCGGTACAAGCACAGATACGCAGTATTTT
V gene: TRBV11-2; CDR3 length: 17; D gene: TRBD2; clone size: many; J gene: TRBJ2-7; CDR3 protein: CASSILIGTRGNYEQYF; CDR3 DNA: TGTGCCAGCAGCATACTGATTGGGACTAGGGGAAACTACGAGCAGTACTTC
V gene: TRBV11-2; CDR3 length: 13; D gene: .; clone size: many; J gene: TRBJ2-7; CDR3 protein: CASSSLESYEQYF; CDR3 DNA: TGTGCCAGCAGCTCCCTGGAAAGTTACGAGCAGTACTTC
V gene: TRBV2; CDR3 length: 15; D gene: TRBD1; clone size: few; J gene: TRBJ2-1; CDR3 protein: CASSEVRQGHNEQFF; CDR3 DNA: TGTGCCAGCAGTGAGGTGAGACAGGGGCACAATGAGCAGTTCTTC
V gene: TRBV20-1; CDR3 length: 16; D gene: .; clone size: few; J gene: TRBJ1-6; CDR3 protein: CSARLPRGTKGSPLHF; CDR3 DNA: TGCAGTGCTAGATTGCCCCGGGGCACAAAGGGTTCACCCCTCCACTTT
V gene: TRBV12-3/TRBV12-4; CDR3 length: 14; D gene: TRBD2; clone size: many; J gene: TRBJ2-2; CDR3 protein: CASSTAAGGRELFF; CDR3 DNA: TGTGCCAGCAGCACGGCGGCGGGAGGCAGGGAGCTGTTTTTT
V gene: TRBV12-3/TRBV12-4; CDR3 length: 15; D gene: TRBD2; clone size: many; J gene: TRBJ2-3; CDR3 protein: CASSPLSGGSDTQYF; CDR3 DNA: TGTGCCAGCAGTCCCCTTAGCGGGGGCTCAGATACGCAGTATTTT
V gene: TRBV7-2; CDR3 length: 16; D gene: .; clone size: .; J gene: TRBJ1-3; CDR3 protein: CASSLGGAGLGNTIYF; CDR3 DNA: TGTGCCAGCAGCTTAGGGGGGGCGGGCCTTGGAAACACCATATATTTT
V gene: TRBV28; CDR3 length: 18; D gene: TRBD1; clone size: many; J gene: TRBJ2-5; CDR3 protein: CASSLKARQGLYQETQYF; CDR3 DNA: TGTGCCAGCAGTTTAAAGGCGCGACAGGGCCTGTACCAAGAGACCCAGTACTTC
V gene: TRBV2; CDR3 length: 15; D gene: TRBD2; clone size: .; J gene: TRBJ2-3; CDR3 protein: CASSASGGGTDTQYF; CDR3 DNA: TGTGCCAGCAGCGCGAGCGGGGGGGGCACAGATACGCAGTATTTT
V gene: TRBV18; CDR3 length: 18; D gene: TRBD2; clone size: many; J gene: TRBJ2-7; CDR3 protein: CASSRGQTSGRAQYEQYF; CDR3 DNA: TGTGCCAGCTCCCGGGGCCAGACTAGCGGGAGGGCCCAATACGAGCAGTACTTC